Presented here are 5 T cell receptor beta chains from one specimen sequenced in a study of T cell responses to AZD1222 COVID-19 vaccine. The data were produced by immunoSEQ multiplex PCR, yet TCRdb's version contains in-frame clones alone and is incomplete. Among about 83,000 clones listed, roughly 90% were seen once. Sample: peripheral blood, taken on day 0 of MenACWY control vaccination. The receptors were sampled from an adult in good health.

The chain has TRBV7-2 and TRBJ2-5; possibly TRBD2 for D (7 bases). The length of the CDR3 is 15 residues. CDR1 and CDR2 from the germline V gene are SGHTA and FQGNSA. V shed 5 bases and J shed 3 bases, with 16 bases lying between them. DNA of the CDR3: TGTGCCAGCAGCCCAGGAGGGGGGGGAAAAGAGACCCAGTACTTC. Its translation: CASSPGGGGKETQYF.

The rearrangement links TRBV29-1 to TRBJ2-1, with D tentatively TRBD1 or TRBD2 (5 bases each). The CDR3 extends over 13 amino acids. Trimming removed 8 bases at V and 0 bases at J, with 11 bases between. Germline lookup yields CDR1 SQVTM and CDR2 ANQGSEA. CDR3 nucleotide sequence: TGCAGCTCCGGGACGAGCTCCTACAATGAGCAGTTCTTC. It encodes CSSGTSSYNEQFF.

The CDR3 coding sequence is TGTGCCAGTAGTAACAGCAACGGATATGGCTACACCTTC. Protein: CASSNSNGYGYTF. The V call is TRBV19, the J call TRBJ1-2; D remains ambiguous. Germline CDR1 reads LNHDA; CDR2 reads SQIVND (reference sequence). CDR3 length: 13 amino acids. V shed 4 bases and J shed 5 bases, with 11 bases lying between them.

The rearrangement uses TRBV24-1 and TRBJ1-2; no firm D call. V was cut by 0 bases and J by 2 bases, with 6 bases left in between. The CDR3 consists of 14 residues. The V gene's germline CDR1 is KGHDR and CDR2 SFDVKD. DNA of the CDR3: TGTGCCACCAGTGATTTGGGCCTCAACTATGGCTACACCTTC. It encodes CATSDLGLNYGYTF.

The V and J genes are TRBV5-4 and TRBJ1-3; D ambiguous. The J call may be wrong; the DNA end is better matched by TRBJ2-2. The length of the CDR3 is 15 residues. Germline V lookup: CDR1 SGHNT, CDR2 YYREEE (reference sequence). CDR3 in amino acids: CASSFGVFNTGELFF. The CDR3 DNA follows: TGTGCCAGCAGCTTCGGAGTTTTTAACACCGGGGAGCTGTTTTTT.